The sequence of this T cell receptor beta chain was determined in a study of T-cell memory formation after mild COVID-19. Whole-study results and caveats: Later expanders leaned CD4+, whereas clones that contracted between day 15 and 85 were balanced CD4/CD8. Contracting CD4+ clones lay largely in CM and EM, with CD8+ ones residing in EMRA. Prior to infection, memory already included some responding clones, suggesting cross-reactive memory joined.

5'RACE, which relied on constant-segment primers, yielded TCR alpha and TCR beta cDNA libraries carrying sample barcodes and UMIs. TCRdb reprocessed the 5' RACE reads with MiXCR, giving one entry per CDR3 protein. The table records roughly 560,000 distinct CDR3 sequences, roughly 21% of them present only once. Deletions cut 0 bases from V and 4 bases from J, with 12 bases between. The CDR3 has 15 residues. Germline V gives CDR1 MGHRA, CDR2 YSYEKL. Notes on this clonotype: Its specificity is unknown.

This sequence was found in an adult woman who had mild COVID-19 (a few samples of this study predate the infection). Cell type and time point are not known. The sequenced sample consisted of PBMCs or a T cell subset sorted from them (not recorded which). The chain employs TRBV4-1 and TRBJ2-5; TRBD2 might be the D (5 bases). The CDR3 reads CASSQEGWSGETQYF. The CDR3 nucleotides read TGCGCCAGCAGCCAAGAGGGGTGGAGCGGAGAGACCCAGTACTTC.